The clone carrying this T cell receptor (beta chain) turned up a few times. Its antigen remains unknown. Time point given: new active TB diagnosis, blood taken before or within 7 days of starting treatment. The source of the sample is a study of T cells in tuberculosis. Across the study: T cells were selected with CD1B tetramers loaded with glucose monomycolate.

Study outcomes and limitations: Selection depended on which cryopreserved specimens were available. Smaller alpha distances in active tuberculosis partly reflected shorter CDR3-alpha lengths. Using the GMM-specific repertoire gave around 90% accuracy versus roughly 70% with motifs.

The CDR3 extends over 15 amino acids. Per the germline V gene, CDR1 is MRHNA and CDR2 is SNTAGT. Trimming took 0 bases from V and 6 from J; bases not matched to a gene: 1. Assay: immunoSEQ multiplex PCR; the TCRdb copy retains only in-frame clones and omits some. The sample consists of 25,000 to 35,000 clones, about 92% of them appearing once. The J gene is TRBJ2-1, the V gene TRBV6-4, with 11 nucleotides matching TRBD2. This specimen was PBMCs, taken at tuberculosis diagnosis. This TCR came from an adult with tuberculosis. The CDR3 here is CASSDSSGGANEQFF. Here the CDR3 DNA reads TGTGCCAGCAGTGACTCTAGCGGGGGGGCCAATGAGCAGTTCTTC.